The 18 T cell receptor beta chains reported below all come from one sample, sequenced in a study of control samples from healthy donors and cancer patients. Profiling relied on immunoSEQ multiplex PCR, and the TCRdb table lists in-frame clones only, not all of them. The sample holds about 100,000 clones, more than 75% seen once. The sequencing sample was made of blood. These receptor sequences come from a woman aged 45-65 years in good health.

J is TRBJ2-5 and V is TRBV18; D not certain. CDR1 is KGHSH and CDR2 is LQKENI in the germline V gene. The CDR3 extends over 14 amino acids. The germline V and J ends were trimmed by 3 bases and 2 bases, with 10 bases remaining between them. The CDR3 DNA reads as TGTGCCAGCTCACCGTCGCCGCAACAAGAGACCCAGTACTTC. Its protein is CASSPSPQQETQYF.

V is TRBV6-5 and J is TRBJ2-7; no firm D call. The CDR3 covers 12 residues. V lost 6 bases and J 3 bases, leaving 9 bases between the germline ends. Per germline, CDR1 MNHEY and CDR2 SVGAGI. CDR3 protein: CASSEFFYEQYF. CDR3 in DNA: TGTGCCAGCAGCGAGTTTTTCTACGAGCAGTACTTC.

The rearrangement joins TRBV24-1 to TRBJ2-7; D might be TRBD1 (6 bases). The CDR3 is 20 amino acids. Trimming stripped 4 bases from V and 5 bases from J, with 32 bases between. The germline V gene encodes CDR1 KGHDR and CDR2 SFDVKD. Written as DNA, the CDR3 is TGTGCCACCAGTGACCCTCGACAGGTAGGGAACGCTCGGCGTAGGAACGAGCAGTACTTC. It translates to CATSDPRQVGNARRRNEQYF.

This rearrangement joins TRBV5-6 to TRBJ2-1; the D is unclear. V shed 1 base and J shed 4 bases, with 9 bases lying between them. The CDR3 sequence is 14 residues long. Germline V gene data show CDR1 as SGHDT and CDR2 as YYEEEE. The CDR3 sequence: CASSLMVRYNEQFF. Here the CDR3 DNA reads TGTGCCAGCAGCTTGATGGTCAGATACAATGAGCAGTTCTTC.

The chain carries TRBV18 and TRBJ1-1; TRBD1 matches at 8 bases. Trimming took 5 bases from V and 4 from J; bases not matched to a gene: 6. Germline-derived CDR1 and CDR2 are KGHSH and LQKENI. The CDR3 contains 14 residues. The CDR3 sequence: CASSARTGTTEAFF. In nucleotides, the CDR3 is TGTGCCAGCTCAGCCAGGACAGGGACCACTGAAGCTTTCTTT.

The CDR3 protein is CASSPESAGYNEQFF. The CDR3 bases are TGTGCCAGCAGCCCCGAGTCAGCGGGATACAATGAGCAGTTCTTC. The chain links TRBV7-2 to TRBJ2-1; 7 bases fit TRBD2. The CDR3 consists of 15 residues. J was trimmed by 4 bases and V by 5 bases; bases with no gene match: 8. The germline CDR1 and CDR2 sequences are SGHTA and FQGNSA.

In nucleotides, the CDR3 is TGCGCCAGCAGCCCCCCGGATAGGCGAGAGCAGTTCTTC. Its protein product is CASSPPDRREQFF. The chain has TRBV4-3 and TRBJ2-1; D unresolved. The CDR3 runs to 13 residues. V was pared by 4 bases and J by 10 bases, with 14 bases between. The germline gives CDR1 LGHNA, CDR2 YSLEER.

The chain couples TRBV6-5 to TRBJ2-4; TRBD2 matches 8 bases. Germline CDR1 reads MNHEY; CDR2 reads SVGAGI. V lost 8 bases, J lost 14 bases, and 8 bases stayed unmatched. The CDR3 consists of 11 residues. The CDR3 is CASVSGGPKYF. DNA of the CDR3: TGTGCCAGCGTATCGGGAGGGCCAAAGTACTTC.

The chain is built from TRBV7-3 and TRBJ2-1; 10 positions agree with TRBD2. Germline CDR1 and CDR2: SGHTA and FQGTGA. The CDR3 runs 15 residues. V shed 5 bases, J shed 6 bases, and the junction held 7 bases outside the gene matches. Written as DNA, the CDR3 is TGTGCCAGCAGCCCGAGCGGGGGGGATCTCAATGAGCAGTTCTTC. Translating gives CASSPSGGDLNEQFF.

This clone has more than one count but fewer than ten. The V call is TRBV4-1, the J call TRBJ1-5; 8 nucleotides align to TRBD1. Looked up from germline, CDR1 is MGHRA and CDR2 is YSYEKL. The V gene end was trimmed by 0 bases and the J gene end by 6 bases; junction bases not matched to a gene: 10. The CDR3 spans 17 residues. The CDR3 bases are TGCGCCAGCAGCCAAGATAGGAGGCAGGGGGCATCTCAGCCCCAGCATTTT. This gives the protein CASSQDRRQGASQPQHF.

V and J are TRBV5-1 and TRBJ2-7, with D tentatively TRBD1 (5 bases). CDR1 and CDR2 from the germline V gene are SGHRS and YFSETQ. V lost 0 bases to trimming and J lost 1 base, with 8 bases between them. The CDR3 is 14 residues long. For the CDR3, the DNA is TGCGCCAGCAGCTTGGATGCAGGGTCCTACGAGCAGTACTTC. This codes for CASSLDAGSYEQYF.

This clone has only a few counts. The rearrangement uses TRBV5-8 and TRBJ1-2; the D is unclear. With 2 bases removed from V and 0 bases from J, the gap between germline ends came to 8 bases. This CDR3 is built from 14 residues. CDR1 SGHTS and CDR2 YDEGEE come from the germline V gene. The CDR3 protein is CASSFLKANYGYTF. The CDR3 coding sequence is TGTGCCAGCAGCTTCCTGAAAGCTAACTATGGCTACACCTTC.

V is TRBV3-1 (or the pseudogene TRBV3-2) and J is TRBJ1-3, with TRBD1 matching 7 bases. J gave up 3 bases and V 0 bases, and 5 bases lay outside the gene matches. This CDR3 has 16 residues. The germline gives CDR1 LGHDT, CDR2 YNNKEL (reference sequence). CDR3 in amino acids: CASSQDVGQVGNTIYF. The CDR3 region has the DNA TGTGCCAGCAGCCAAGATGTTGGACAGGTTGGAAACACCATATATTTT.

The V gene is TRBV7-9, the J gene TRBJ1-4; a weak D match, TRBD1 (5 bases). Germline V gives CDR1 SEHNR, CDR2 FQNEAQ (reference sequence). The CDR3 has 16 amino acids. Trimming removed 6 bases at V and 0 bases at J, with 14 bases between. The CDR3 coding sequence is TGTGCCAGCAGGCCCTCCGGGGCCTCAACTAATGAAAAACTGTTTTTT. Translation: CASRPSGASTNEKLFF.

This chain joins TRBV9 and TRBJ1-3; D uncertain. CDR3 length equals 16 residues. Germline lookup yields CDR1 SGDLS and CDR2 YYNGEE. Between the trimmed V and J ends, which lost 2 bases and 0 bases, there was a span of 12 bases. The CDR3 nucleotides read TGTGCCAGCAGCGTTACGGTAGGGCCCTCTGGAAACACCATATATTTT. This codes for CASSVTVGPSGNTIYF.

This clone appeared a few times. The chain is built from TRBV2 and TRBJ1-5; 9 bases are a match to TRBD1. This CDR3 has 15 residues. In germline, CDR1 is SNHLY, CDR2 FYNNEI. Trimming at V came to 6 bases and at J to 2 bases, leaving 5 bases not matched to a gene. This CDR3 is CASRGQGVGNQPQHF. The CDR3, as DNA: TGTGCCAGCAGGGGACAGGGCGTCGGCAATCAGCCCCAGCATTTT.

V is TRBV9 and J is TRBJ2-6, with 13 bases that match TRBD2. The CDR3 runs to 23 residues. Germline V CDR1 and CDR2: SGDLS, YYNGEE. The V and J ends lost 3 bases and 0 bases, in that order; junction bases with no gene match: 18. DNA for the CDR3: TGTGCCAGCAGCGGGGGATACGGGACTAGCGGGAAAGGATGGTTCTCTGGGGCCAACGTCCTGACTTTC. Residues: CASSGGYGTSGKGWFSGANVLTF.

The chain employs TRBV4-1 and TRBJ1-1; possible D gene TRBD1, 5 bases. Per germline, CDR1 MGHRA and CDR2 YSYEKL. This CDR3 region has 11 residues. The ends were cut back, 3 bases at V and 7 bases at J, with 6 bases in the middle. The CDR3 protein is CASSQGGEAFF. The CDR3 bases are TGCGCCAGCAGCCAGGGGGGTGAAGCTTTCTTT.